This T cell receptor beta chain was sequenced for a study of response to subunit inactivated influenza vaccine. General study results and limits: The study's authors posited that every seasonal influenza vaccination enlists few new T cells.

TCRdb recomputed calls from the RT-PCR reads with MiXCR, one row per CDR3 protein. The sample contains hundreds of thousands of distinct CDR3 sequences, roughly 8.2% of which appear only once. The sample holds a few counts of this clonotype. What it binds is unknown. The CDR3 consists of 15 residues. The germline CDR1 and CDR2 sequences are MNHNS and SASEGT. Trimming removed 6 bases from V and 0 bases from J, with 12 bases in between. The chain has TRBV6-1 and TRBJ1-3; weak D call: TRBD1 (5 bases). This sequence was found in a man aged 50 to 69 who received an inactivated influenza vaccine. This material consisted of PBMCs from blood, taken around 25 months after vaccination. Written as DNA, the CDR3 is TGTGCCAGCAGGGGCAGGGTTATCTCTGGAAACACCATATATTTT. Its protein product is CASRGRVISGNTIYF.